This T cell receptor (beta chain) was identified in a study of CD8+ T cells in alopecia areata. The wider study: A 6-month period off drug followed tofacitinib, which lasted 6 to 18 months. Among treated patients, severity was scored by affected scalp area percentage.

General study findings and limits: Baseline CD8+ expansion's link to response remains uncertain, as there was one nonresponder.

Extraction of RNA preceded its reverse transcription into cDNA, which served as the sequencing template. Using immunoSEQ multiplex PCR, the repertoire was profiled, and TCRdb retains in-frame clones only, with some absent. The profile covers over 95,000 clones, with roughly 56% appearing a single time and 3% to 4% taken by the ten largest. This clone was seen only a few times. Its antigen is still unknown. Specified treatment: oral pan-JAK inhibitor, 5-10 mg twice daily. This specimen was CD4+ T cells sorted from blood, taken at week 24, from a patient treated with tofacitinib. The TCR was taken from a human donor with alopecia areata.

The CDR3 loop is CSVEKVGPGYTF. In DNA, the CDR3 is TGCAGCGTTGAAAAAGTGGGGCCCGGCTACACCTTC. The chain uses TRBV29-1 and TRBJ1-2; maybe TRBD1 (5 bases). Trimming cost V 2 bases and J 8 bases, with 12 bases left between them. The CDR3 has 12 residues. Germline V gives CDR1 SQVTM, CDR2 ANQGSEA. Variable domain in full (rest from reference TRBV29-1 and TRBJ1-2): SAVISQKPSRDICQRGTSLTIQCQVDSQVTMMFWYRQQPGQSLTLIATANQGSEATYESGFVIDKFPISRPNLTFSTLTVSNMSPEDSSIYLCSVEKVGPGYTFGSGTRLTVV.